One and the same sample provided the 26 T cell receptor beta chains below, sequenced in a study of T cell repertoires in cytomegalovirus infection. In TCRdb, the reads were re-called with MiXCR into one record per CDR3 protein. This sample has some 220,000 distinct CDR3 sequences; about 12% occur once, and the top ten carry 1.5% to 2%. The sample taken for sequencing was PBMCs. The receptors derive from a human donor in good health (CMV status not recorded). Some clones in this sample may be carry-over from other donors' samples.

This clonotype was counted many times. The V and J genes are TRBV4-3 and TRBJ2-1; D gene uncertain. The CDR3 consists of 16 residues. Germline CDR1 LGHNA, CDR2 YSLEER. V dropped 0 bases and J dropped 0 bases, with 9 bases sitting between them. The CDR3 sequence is CASSQDWAASYNEQFF. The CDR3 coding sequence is TGCGCCAGCAGCCAAGATTGGGCGGCCTCCTACAATGAGCAGTTCTTC.

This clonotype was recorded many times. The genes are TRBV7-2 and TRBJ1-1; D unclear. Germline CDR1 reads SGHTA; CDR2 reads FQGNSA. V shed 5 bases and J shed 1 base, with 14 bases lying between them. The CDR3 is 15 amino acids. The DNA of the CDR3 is TGTGCCAGCAGCCGCCGAAACAATGAGAACACTGAAGCTTTCTTT. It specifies CASSRRNNENTEAFF. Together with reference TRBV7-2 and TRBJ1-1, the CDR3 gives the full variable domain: GAGVSQSPSNKVTEKGKDVELRCDPISGHTALYWYRQSLGQGLEFLIYFQGNSAPDKSGLPSDRFSAERTGGSVSTLTIQRTQQEDSAVYLCASSRRNNENTEAFFGQGTRLTVV.

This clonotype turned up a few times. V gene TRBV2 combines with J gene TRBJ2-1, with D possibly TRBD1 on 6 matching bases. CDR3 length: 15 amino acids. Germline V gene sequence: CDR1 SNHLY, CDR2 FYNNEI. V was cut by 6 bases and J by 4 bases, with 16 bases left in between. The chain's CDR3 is CASRDTGTPYNEQFF. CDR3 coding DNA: TGTGCCAGCAGGGATACCGGGACACCTTACAATGAGCAGTTCTTC.

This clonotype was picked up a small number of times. This CDR3 is CASSVSDRVTGELFF. CDR3 DNA: TGTGCCAGCAGCGTGTCAGACAGGGTAACCGGGGAGCTGTTTTTT. The chain employs TRBV9 and TRBJ2-2, with 7 bases matching TRBD1. This CDR3 contains 15 residues. The germline V gene encodes CDR1 SGDLS and CDR2 YYNGEE. The J segment lost 5 bases and the V segment lost 2 bases, leaving 6 bases of the junction unmatched.

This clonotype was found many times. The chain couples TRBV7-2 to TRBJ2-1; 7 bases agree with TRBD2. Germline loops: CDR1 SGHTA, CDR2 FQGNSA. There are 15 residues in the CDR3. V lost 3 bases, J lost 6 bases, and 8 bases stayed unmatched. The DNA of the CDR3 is TGTGCCAGCAGCTTTTTATCCGGCGGGGGCAATGAGCAGTTCTTC. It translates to CASSFLSGGGNEQFF.

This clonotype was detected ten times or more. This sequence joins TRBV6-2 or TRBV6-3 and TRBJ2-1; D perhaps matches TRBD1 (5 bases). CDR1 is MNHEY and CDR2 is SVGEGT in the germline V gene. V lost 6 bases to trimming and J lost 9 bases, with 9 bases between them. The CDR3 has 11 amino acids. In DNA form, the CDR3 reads TGTGCCAGCAGGGGGCAGGCTGAGCAGTTCTTC. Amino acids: CASRGQAEQFF.

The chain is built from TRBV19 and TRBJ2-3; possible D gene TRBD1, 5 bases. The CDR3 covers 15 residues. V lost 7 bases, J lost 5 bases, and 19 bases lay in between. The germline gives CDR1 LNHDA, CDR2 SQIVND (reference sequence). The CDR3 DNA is TGTGCCAGTACCTCAGGGCCTGGGCTGGGAGATACGCAGTATTTT. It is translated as CASTSGPGLGDTQYF.

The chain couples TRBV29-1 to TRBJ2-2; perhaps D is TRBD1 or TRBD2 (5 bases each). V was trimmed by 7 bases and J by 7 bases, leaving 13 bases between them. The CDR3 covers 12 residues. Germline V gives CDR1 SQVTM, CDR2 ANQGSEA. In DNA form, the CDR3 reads TGCAGCGCGGGACGGGGTAACGGGGAGCTGTTTTTT. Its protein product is CSAGRGNGELFF.

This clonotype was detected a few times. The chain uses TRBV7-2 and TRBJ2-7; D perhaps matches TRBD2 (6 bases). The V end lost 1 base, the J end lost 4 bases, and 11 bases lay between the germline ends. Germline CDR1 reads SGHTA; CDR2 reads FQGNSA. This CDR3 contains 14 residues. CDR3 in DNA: TGTGCCAGCAGCTTAGTTTCGGAGGGGTACGAGCAGTACTTC. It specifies CASSLVSEGYEQYF.

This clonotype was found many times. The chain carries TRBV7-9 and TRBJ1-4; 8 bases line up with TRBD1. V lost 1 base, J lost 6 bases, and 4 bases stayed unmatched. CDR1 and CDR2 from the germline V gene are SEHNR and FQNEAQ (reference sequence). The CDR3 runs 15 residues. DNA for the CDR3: TGTGCCAGCAGCTTAGGGGGACAGGCGCATGAAAAACTGTTTTTT. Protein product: CASSLGGQAHEKLFF.

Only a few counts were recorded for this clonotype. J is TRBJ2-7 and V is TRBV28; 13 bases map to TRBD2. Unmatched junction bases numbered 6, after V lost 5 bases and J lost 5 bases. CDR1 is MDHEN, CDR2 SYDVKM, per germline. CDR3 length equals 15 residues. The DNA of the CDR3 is TGTGCCAGCAGTCGGACTAGCGGGAGTAAACACGAGCAGTACTTC. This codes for CASSRTSGSKHEQYF. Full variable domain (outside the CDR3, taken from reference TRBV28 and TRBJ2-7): DVKVTQSSRYLVKRTGEKVFLECVQDMDHENMFWYRQDPGLGLRLIYFSYDVKMKEKGDIPEGYSVSREKKERFSLILESASTNQTSMYLCASSRTSGSKHEQYFGPGTRLTVT.

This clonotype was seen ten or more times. CDR3 residues: CASRQGGNQPQHF. The CDR3 DNA is TGTGCCAGCAGACAGGGTGGAAATCAGCCCCAGCATTTT. This rearrangement joins TRBV6-2 or TRBV6-3 to TRBJ1-5, with a weak D call TRBD1 (6 bases). The V gene lost 6 bases and the J gene lost 4 bases, with 10 bases spanning the gap. There are 13 residues in the CDR3. Germline CDR1 and CDR2: MNHEY and SVGEGT.

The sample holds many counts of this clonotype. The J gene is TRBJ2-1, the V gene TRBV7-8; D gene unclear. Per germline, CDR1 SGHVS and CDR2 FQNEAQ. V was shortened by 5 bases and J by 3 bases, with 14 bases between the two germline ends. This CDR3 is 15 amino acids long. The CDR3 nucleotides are TGTGCCAGCAGCCCTTTGCAGCAGAACTACAATGAGCAGTTCTTC. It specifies CASSPLQQNYNEQFF. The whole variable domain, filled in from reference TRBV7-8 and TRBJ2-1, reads GAGVSQSPRYKVAKRGQDVALRCDPISGHVSLFWYQQALGQGPEFLTYFQNEAQLDKSGLPSDRFFAERPEGSVSTLKIQRTQQEDSAVYLCASSPLQQNYNEQFFGPGTRLTVL.

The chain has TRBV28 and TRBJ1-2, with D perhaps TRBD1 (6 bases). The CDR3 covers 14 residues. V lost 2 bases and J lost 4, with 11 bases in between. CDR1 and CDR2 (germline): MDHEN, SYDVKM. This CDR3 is CASSLEDSLYGYTF. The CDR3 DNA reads TGTGCCAGCAGTTTAGAGGACAGCCTCTATGGCTACACCTTC.

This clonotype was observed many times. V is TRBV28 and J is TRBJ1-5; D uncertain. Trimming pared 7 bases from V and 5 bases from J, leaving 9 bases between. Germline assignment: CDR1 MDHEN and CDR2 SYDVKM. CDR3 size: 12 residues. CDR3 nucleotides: TGTGCCAGCACCCGCCCCGATCAGCCCCAGCATTTT. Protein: CASTRPDQPQHF.

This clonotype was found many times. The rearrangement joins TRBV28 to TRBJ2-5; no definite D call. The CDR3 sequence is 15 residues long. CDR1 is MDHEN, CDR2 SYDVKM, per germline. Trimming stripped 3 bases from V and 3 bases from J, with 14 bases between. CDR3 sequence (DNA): TGTGCCAGCAGTTTTCGCAGGTTGGAGAAAGAGACCCAGTACTTC. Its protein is CASSFRRLEKETQYF.

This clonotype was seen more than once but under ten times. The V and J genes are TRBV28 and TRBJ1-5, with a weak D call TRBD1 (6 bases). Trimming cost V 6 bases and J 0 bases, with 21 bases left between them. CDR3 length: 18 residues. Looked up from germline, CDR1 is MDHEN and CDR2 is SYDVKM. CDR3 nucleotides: TGTGCCAGCAGACTCAAACCGGACAGAGCCTTTAGCAATCAGCCCCAGCATTTT. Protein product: CASRLKPDRAFSNQPQHF.

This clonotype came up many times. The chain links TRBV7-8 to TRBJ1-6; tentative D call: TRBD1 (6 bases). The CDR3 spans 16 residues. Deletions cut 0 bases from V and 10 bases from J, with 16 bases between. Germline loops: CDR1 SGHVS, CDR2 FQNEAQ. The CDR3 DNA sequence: TGTGCCAGCAGCTTAGCGGGGGGCGAGTTAGGATCACCCCTCCACTTT. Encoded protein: CASSLAGGELGSPLHF. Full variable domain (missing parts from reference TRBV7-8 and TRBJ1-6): GAGVSQSPRYKVAKRGQDVALRCDPISGHVSLFWYQQALGQGPEFLTYFQNEAQLDKSGLPSDRFFAERPEGSVSTLKIQRTQQEDSAVYLCASSLAGGELGSPLHFGNGTRLTVT.

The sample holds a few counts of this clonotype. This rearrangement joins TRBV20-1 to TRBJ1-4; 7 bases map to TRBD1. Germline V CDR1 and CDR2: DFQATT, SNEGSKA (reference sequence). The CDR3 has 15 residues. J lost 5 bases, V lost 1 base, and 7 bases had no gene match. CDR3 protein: CSARGPGQQNEKLFF. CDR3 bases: TGCAGTGCTAGAGGTCCGGGACAGCAGAATGAAAAACTGTTTTTT.

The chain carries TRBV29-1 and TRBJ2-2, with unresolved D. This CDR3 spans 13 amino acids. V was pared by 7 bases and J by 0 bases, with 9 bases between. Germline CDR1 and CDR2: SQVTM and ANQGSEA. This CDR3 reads CSGRPPNTGELFF. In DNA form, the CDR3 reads TGCAGCGGTCGGCCCCCGAACACCGGGGAGCTGTTTTTT.

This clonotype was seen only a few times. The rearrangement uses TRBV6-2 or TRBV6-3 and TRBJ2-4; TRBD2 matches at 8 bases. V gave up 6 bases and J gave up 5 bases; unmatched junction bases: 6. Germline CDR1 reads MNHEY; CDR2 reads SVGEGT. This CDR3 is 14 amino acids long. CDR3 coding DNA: TGTGCCAGCAGCACACGGGAGGGGGAAAACATTCAGTACTTC. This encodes CASSTREGENIQYF.

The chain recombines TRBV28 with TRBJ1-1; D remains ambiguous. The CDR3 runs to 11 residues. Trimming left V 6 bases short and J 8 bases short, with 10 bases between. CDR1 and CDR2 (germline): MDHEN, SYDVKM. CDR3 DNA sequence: TGTGCCAGCAGCATCGTAGGGGAAGCTTTCTTT. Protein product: CASSIVGEAFF. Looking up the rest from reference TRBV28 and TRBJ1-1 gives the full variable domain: DVKVTQSSRYLVKRTGEKVFLECVQDMDHENMFWYRQDPGLGLRLIYFSYDVKMKEKGDIPEGYSVSREKKERFSLILESASTNQTSMYLCASSIVGEAFFGQGTRLTVV.

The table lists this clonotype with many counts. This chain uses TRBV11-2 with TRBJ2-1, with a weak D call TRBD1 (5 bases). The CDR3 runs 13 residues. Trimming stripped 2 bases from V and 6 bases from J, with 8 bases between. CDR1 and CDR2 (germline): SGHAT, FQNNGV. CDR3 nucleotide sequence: TGTGCCAGCAGCTTATTACAGGCCAATGAGCAGTTCTTC. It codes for CASSLLQANEQFF.

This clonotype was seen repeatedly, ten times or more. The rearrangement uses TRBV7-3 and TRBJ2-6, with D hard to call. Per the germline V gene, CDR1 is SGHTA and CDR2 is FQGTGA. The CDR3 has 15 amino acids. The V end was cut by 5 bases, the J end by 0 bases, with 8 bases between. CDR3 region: CASSRTSSGANVLTF. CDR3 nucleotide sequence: TGTGCCAGCAGCCGAACATCCTCTGGGGCCAACGTCCTGACTTTC.

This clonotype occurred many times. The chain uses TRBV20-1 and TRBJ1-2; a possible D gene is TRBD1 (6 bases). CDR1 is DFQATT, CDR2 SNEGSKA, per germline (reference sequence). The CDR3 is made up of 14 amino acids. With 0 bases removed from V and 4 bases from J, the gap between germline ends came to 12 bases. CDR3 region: CSARDRGEIYGYTF. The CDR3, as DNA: TGCAGTGCTAGAGATAGGGGGGAAATCTATGGCTACACCTTC.

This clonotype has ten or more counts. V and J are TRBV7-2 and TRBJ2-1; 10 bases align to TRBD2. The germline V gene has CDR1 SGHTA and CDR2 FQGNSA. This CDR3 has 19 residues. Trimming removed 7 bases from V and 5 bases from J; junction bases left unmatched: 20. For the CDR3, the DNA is TGTGCCAGCACCCTTCCGGGACTAGCGAAACTGAGGGTCAACAATGAGCAGTTCTTC. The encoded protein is CASTLPGLAKLRVNNEQFF.